This TCR beta chain was profiled in a study of T cells in Graves' hyperthyroidism and ophthalmopathy (dated by TCRdb to the late 2010s). Regarding the complete study: Peripheral blood samples were taken at initial diagnosis, before any treatment was given. TCR V-J signatures able to tell the groups apart were searched for in a discovery cohort of some 100 patients, of whom over 40 had Graves' ophthalmopathy and 55 to 60 had stable Graves' hyperthyroidism. Prospective prediction of ophthalmopathy was tested in an independent validation cohort of fewer than 20 hyperthyroidism patients and some 17 patients who later progressed to ophthalmopathy. The 95 to 100 discovery patients were divided at random into training and test sets in a 7:3 ratio. Thyroid tissue and blood T-cell repertoires from more than 5 Graves' hyperthyroidism patients were also compared in the study. After blood sampling, hyperthyroidism patients were treated with methimazole at a starting dose of 30 mg daily, and ophthalmopathy patients were treated with high-dose intravenous methylprednisolone. The paper reports TCR Vbeta CDR3 sequencing of some 140 peripheral blood samples: under 45 ophthalmopathy, under 80 hyperthyroidism and around 17 progressor patients. The paper as a whole reports these results and caveats: In cross-validation, a model built on a 13 V-J signature told ophthalmopathy apart from stable hyperthyroidism with just under 90% sensitivity and roughly 81% specificity, and in testing the same model reached 80%/75%. Most expanded thyroid clonotypes (frequency above 0.001) were also detected in blood, suggesting blood repertoires may reflect thyroid immune responses. Sample size was not statistically predetermined, and blinding of investigators to group allocation was not performed. In validation, the model predicted progression to ophthalmopathy a median of approximately 6.3 months before onset, with roughly 70% sensitivity and roughly 72% specificity.

Ten or more counts support this clonotype. What this receptor recognizes is not known. Qualities for individual bases were not recorded, and no much larger clone is one base off. The TCR beta CDR3 regions were amplified from RNA transcripts. The TCR CDR3 was subjected to a first round of RT-PCR using the HTBI primer set and the Qiagen OneStep RT-PCR kit. Libraries were constructed in a second round of multiplex PCR, after which size selection and purification were carried out. Libraries were sequenced paired-end with 100 bp reads on an Illumina HiSeq2000. Per the source publication's procedure: Raw data were processed with SOAPnuke, discarding reads with adapters, uncalled bases, mean Phred below 15, or no exact constant-primer or identifier match. High-quality paired reads were merged using COPE v1.2.5, and each unique nucleotide sequence was defined as a clonotype. MiTCR v1.1 was used to align clonotypes to the IMGT TRBV, TRBD and TRBJ reference segments. The analysis was restricted to V-J combinations with a frequency above 0.0001, which together covered about 99% of the repertoires. The TCS score was defined as F50 (clonal expansion) divided by E x V (chaos), with BLOSUM62-based TCRdist calculated between CDR3 peptides within each V-J. Welch's t-statistics and random forest reduced fewer than 550 V-J features to some 14, which were used in a naive Bayes classifier (R e1071). Thyroid-blood repertoire similarity was quantified with the Morisita-Horn index. The public reads were reanalyzed by TCRdb: fastp trimming at Q25, MiXCR alignment, in-frame beta chains only. Every distinct CDR3 protein forms one entry, paired with its most common genes and DNA. TCRdb's processing, not the study's, gives the V and J calls here. The sample contains about 610,000 distinct CDR3 sequences, about 15% of them found a single time. The ten largest account for 3.5% to 4.5% of the sample.

Ophthalmopathy patients had moderately to severely active disease, Clinical Activity Score of at least 3, NOSPECS grade of at least 4, and duration under 3 months. The study excluded patients with uncontrolled infections, other autoimmune diseases, pregnancy or lactation. Diagnoses were established on the basis of clinical symptoms, serum thyroxine and TRAb, thyroid ultrasound, and orbital computed tomography. Ficoll-Paque density gradient centrifugation was used to isolate PBMCs from 8.5 to 10 ml of fresh peripheral blood. Total RNA was extracted using Trizol reagent, and RNA quality was assessed on an Agilent 2100 Bioanalyzer. Looking up the germline V gene yields CDR1 SGHDT and CDR2 YYEEEE. There are 13 amino acids in the CDR3, from cysteine to phenylalanine inclusive. The retained sequence is limited to the CDR3, 39 bases, with the frame set at the first base. V is pared back by 0 bases and J by 6 bases, with 10 bases lying between the germline termini.

The sequenced material came from blood. This TCR was recovered from a woman aged 40 to 50 with Graves' ophthalmopathy. The receptor chain draws on TRBV5-6 and TRBJ2-7; no D gene is confidently identified. The nucleotides are TGTGCCAGCAGCTTGGGACAACTCATCGAGCAGTACTTC. Its protein reads: CASSLGQLIEQYF. The variable domain in full, with residues beyond the CDR3 obtained from the reference TRBV5-6 and TRBJ2-7 genes, is DAGVTQSPTHLIKTRGQQVTLRCSPKSGHDTVSWYQQALGQGPQFIFQYYEEEERQRGNFPDRFSGHQFPNYSSELNVNALLLGDSALYLCASSLGQLIEQYFGPGTRLTVT.